The 9 T cell receptor beta chains below all came from one sample that was sequenced in a study of blood T cell repertoires in COVID-19. Sequenced by immunoSEQ multiplex PCR; TCRdb stores in-frame clones only, minus some. The sample yields over 100,000 clones, 78% seen once. Sequencing was performed on peripheral blood. The receptors were gathered from a man aged 55 to 70 with active or convalescent COVID-19.

V usage is TRBV12-3 or TRBV12-4 and J usage is TRBJ2-1; D unresolved. This CDR3 has 13 residues. V was clipped by 5 bases and J by 7 bases, with 12 bases between them. The CDR3 coding sequence is TGTGCCAGCAGTCCCCGTTTCGGGAATGAGCAGTTCTTC. It yields the protein CASSPRFGNEQFF.

This clone was seen only a few times. The chain employs TRBV19 and TRBJ2-7; 10 bases agree with TRBD2. Germline CDR1 LNHDA, CDR2 SQIVND (reference sequence). This CDR3 is 15 amino acids long. J lost 6 bases, V lost 1 base, and 6 bases had no gene match. The DNA of the CDR3 is TGTGCCAGTAGTATAGTGGGGCTAGCGGGAGTCGAGCAGTACTTC. Its translation is CASSIVGLAGVEQYF.

The chain carries TRBV19 and TRBJ1-4; 7 bases map to TRBD1. Germline V gene data show CDR1 as LNHDA and CDR2 as SQIVND (reference sequence). Trimming at V came to 6 bases and at J to 8 bases, leaving 6 bases not matched to a gene. The CDR3 is 13 residues long. The CDR3 DNA reads as TGTGCCAGTAGGACCGGGACAGCCGAAAAACTGTTTTTT. Translated: CASRTGTAEKLFF. Full variable domain (rest looked up from reference TRBV19 and TRBJ1-4): DGGITQSPKYLFRKEGQNVTLSCEQNLNHDAMYWYRQDPGQGLRLIYYSQIVNDFQKGDIAEGYSVSREKKESFPLTVTSAQKNPTAFYLCASRTGTAEKLFFGSGTQLSVL.

The rearrangement links TRBV28 to TRBJ2-7, with 9 bases lining up with TRBD1. V dropped 4 bases and J dropped 5; count of bases not matched to a gene: 3. In germline, CDR1 is MDHEN, CDR2 SYDVKM. The CDR3 extends over 13 amino acids. CDR3 sequence: CASSSRDRDEQYF. The CDR3 region has the DNA TGTGCCAGCAGTTCACGGGACAGGGACGAGCAGTACTTC.

This chain joins TRBV7-2 and TRBJ2-7; no clear D gene. V was shortened by 4 bases and J by 4 bases, with 11 bases between the two germline ends. Germline CDR1 SGHTA, CDR2 FQGNSA. The CDR3 is made up of 13 amino acids. The DNA for the CDR3 is TGTGCCAGCAGCTCCAGATCCTCTTACGAGCAGTACGTC. Translation: CASSSRSSYEQYV.

This clone was seen a single time. CDR3 sequence (DNA): TGTGCCAGCAGTGAATCAGTCGTATACTACGAGCAGTACTTC. Translation gives CASSESVVYYEQYF. The chain uses TRBV2 and TRBJ2-7, with D hard to call. The V end was cut by 2 bases, the J end by 3 bases, with 11 bases between. CDR3 length: 14 residues. Germline V gene sequence: CDR1 SNHLY, CDR2 FYNNEI.

Only a few counts were recorded for this clone. This chain connects TRBV27 to TRBJ1-6; D unresolved. Between the trimmed V and J ends, which lost 0 bases and 9 bases, there was a span of 6 bases. Germline V gives CDR1 MNHEY, CDR2 SMNVEV (reference sequence). This CDR3 is 13 amino acids long. CDR3 DNA sequence: TGTGCCAGCAGTTTATCCTCGAGTTCACCCCTCCACTTT. This gives the protein CASSLSSSSPLHF.

The V gene is TRBV12-5, the J gene TRBJ2-5, with 10 bases matching TRBD2. The CDR3 has 16 amino acids. CDR1 is LGHNT and CDR2 is FRNRAP in the germline V gene. V lost 4 bases to trimming and J lost 4 bases; unmatched junction nucleotides: 9. The CDR3 sequence: CASGSLAGTRLETQYF. The CDR3 bases are TGTGCTAGTGGTTCACTAGCGGGGACAAGGTTAGAGACCCAGTACTTC.

This chain joins TRBV9 and TRBJ2-7; 7 positions agree with TRBD1. The CDR3 has 18 amino acids. Trimming cost V 0 bases and J 1 base; bases outside gene matches: 13. Germline CDR1 reads SGDLS; CDR2 reads YYNGEE. The CDR3 spells CASSVAKEGDRWSYEQYF. The CDR3, as DNA: TGTGCCAGCAGCGTAGCTAAGGAAGGGGACAGATGGTCCTACGAGCAGTACTTC. Drawing the rest from reference TRBV9 and TRBJ2-7, the complete variable domain is DSGVTQTPKHLITATGQRVTLRCSPRSGDLSVYWYQQSLDQGLQFLIQYYNGEERAKGNILERFSAQQFPDLHSELNLSSLELGDSALYFCASSVAKEGDRWSYEQYFGPGTRLTVT.